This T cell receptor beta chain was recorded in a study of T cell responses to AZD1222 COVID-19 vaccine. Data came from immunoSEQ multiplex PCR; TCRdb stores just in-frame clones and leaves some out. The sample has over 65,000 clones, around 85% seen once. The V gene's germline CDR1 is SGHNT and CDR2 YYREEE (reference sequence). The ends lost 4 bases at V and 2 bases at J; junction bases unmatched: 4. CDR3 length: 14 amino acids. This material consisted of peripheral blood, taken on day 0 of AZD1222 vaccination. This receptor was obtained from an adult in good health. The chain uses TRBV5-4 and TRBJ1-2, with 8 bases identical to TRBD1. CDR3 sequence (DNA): TGTGCCAGCAGCGCGCAGGGGGCAAACTATGGCTACACCTTC. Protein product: CASSAQGANYGYTF. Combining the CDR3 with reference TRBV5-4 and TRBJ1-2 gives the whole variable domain ETGVTQSPTHLIKTRGQQVTLRCSSQSGHNTVSWYQQALGQGPQFIFQYYREEENGRGNFPPRFSGLQFPNYSSELNVNALELDDSALYLCASSAQGANYGYTFGSGTRLTVV.